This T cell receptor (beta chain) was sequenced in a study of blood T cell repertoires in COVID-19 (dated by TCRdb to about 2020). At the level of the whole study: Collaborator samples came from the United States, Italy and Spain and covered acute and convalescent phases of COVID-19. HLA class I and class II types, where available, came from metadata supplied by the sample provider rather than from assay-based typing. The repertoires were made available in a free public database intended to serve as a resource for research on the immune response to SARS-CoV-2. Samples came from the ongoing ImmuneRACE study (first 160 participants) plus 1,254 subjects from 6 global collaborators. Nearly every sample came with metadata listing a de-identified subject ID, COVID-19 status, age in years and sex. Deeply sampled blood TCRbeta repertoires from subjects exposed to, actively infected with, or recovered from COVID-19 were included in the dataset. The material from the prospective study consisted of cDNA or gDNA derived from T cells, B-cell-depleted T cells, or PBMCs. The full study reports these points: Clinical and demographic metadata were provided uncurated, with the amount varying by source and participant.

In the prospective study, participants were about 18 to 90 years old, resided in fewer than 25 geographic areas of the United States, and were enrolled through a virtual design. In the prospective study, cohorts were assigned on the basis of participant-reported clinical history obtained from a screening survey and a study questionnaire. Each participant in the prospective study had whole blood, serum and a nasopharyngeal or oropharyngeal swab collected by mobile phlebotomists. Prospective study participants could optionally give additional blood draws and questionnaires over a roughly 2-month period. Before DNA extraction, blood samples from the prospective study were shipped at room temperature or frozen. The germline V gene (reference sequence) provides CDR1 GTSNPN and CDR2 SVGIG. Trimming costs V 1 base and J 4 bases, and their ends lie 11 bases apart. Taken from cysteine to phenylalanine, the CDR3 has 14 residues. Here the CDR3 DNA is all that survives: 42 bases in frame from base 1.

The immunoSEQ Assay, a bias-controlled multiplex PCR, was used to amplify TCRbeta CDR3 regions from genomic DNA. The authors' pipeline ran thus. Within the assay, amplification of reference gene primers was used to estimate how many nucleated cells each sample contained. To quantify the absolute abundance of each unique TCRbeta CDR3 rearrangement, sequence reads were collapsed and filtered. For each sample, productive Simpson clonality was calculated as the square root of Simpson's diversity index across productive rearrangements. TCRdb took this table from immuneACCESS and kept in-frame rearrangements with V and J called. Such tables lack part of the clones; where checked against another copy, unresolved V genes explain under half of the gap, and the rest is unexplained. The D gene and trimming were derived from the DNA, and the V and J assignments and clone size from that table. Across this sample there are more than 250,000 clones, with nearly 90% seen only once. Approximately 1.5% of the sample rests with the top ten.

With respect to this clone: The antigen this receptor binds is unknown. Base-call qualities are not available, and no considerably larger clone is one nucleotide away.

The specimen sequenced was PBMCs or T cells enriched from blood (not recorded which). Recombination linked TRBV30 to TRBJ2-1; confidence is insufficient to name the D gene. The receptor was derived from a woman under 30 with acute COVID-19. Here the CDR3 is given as CAWSEEFAYNEQFF. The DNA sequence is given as TGTGCCTGGAGTGAAGAGTTCGCATACAATGAGCAGTTCTTC.